These 8 T cell receptor beta chains share one sample of origin, sequenced in a study of naive and memory T cell subsets (dated by TCRdb to about 2017). Library prep was done by 5' RACE. The sequencer listed for this sample is Illumina MiSeq. The ligated cDNA was amplified by four rounds of PCR, in which nested alpha and beta constant region primers were used together with the SP2 primer. TCRdb cleaned the public reads at Q25 with fastp, built clones with MiXCR and kept in-frame beta chains. Every CDR3 protein is listed once, alongside the most common genes and DNA of its rows. Across this sample there are roughly 60,000 distinct CDR3 sequences, with around 8% seen only once. Under 25% of the sample is taken by the ten largest. Using 3' ligation of a UMI-containing oligonucleotide to TCR cDNA, the study laid out a robust and sensitive protocol to amplify, sequence and analyze TCRs. The origin of the receptors is a female donor in good health.

This clonotype was recorded a few times. V and J are TRBV3-1 and TRBJ1-6, with D possibly being TRBD1 (5 bases). Germline CDR1 and CDR2: LGHDT and YNNKEL (reference sequence). Trimming cost V 1 base and J 10 bases, with 17 bases left between them. This CDR3 spans 16 amino acids. CDR3 coding DNA: TGTGCCAGCAGCCAAGTACTGGGGGGGAGGGGCTCACCCCTCCACTTT. Residues: CASSQVLGGRGSPLHF.

This clonotype was picked up a small number of times. The CDR3 DNA is TGTGCCAGCAGCCAAGATAGACGGGGCTCCTACAATGAGCAGTTCTTC. Translation gives CASSQDRRGSYNEQFF. This chain joins TRBV14 and TRBJ2-1, with a weak D call TRBD2 (5 bases). The germline V gene has CDR1 SGHDN and CDR2 FVKESK. V was shortened by 0 bases and J by 0 bases, with 9 bases between the two germline ends. The CDR3 spans 16 residues. Filled out from reference TRBV14 and TRBJ2-1, the complete variable domain reads EAGVTQFPSHSVIEKGQTVTLRCDPISGHDNLYWYRRVMGKEIKFLLHFVKESKQDESGMPNNRFLAERTGGTYSTLKVQPAELEDSGVYFCASSQDRRGSYNEQFFGPGTRLTVL.

The chain recombines TRBV20-1 with TRBJ1-5; perhaps TRBD1 as D (5 bases). V lost 0 bases and J 6 bases, leaving 15 bases between the germline ends. This CDR3 comprises 15 residues. Per the germline V gene, CDR1 is DFQATT and CDR2 is SNEGSKA (reference sequence). CDR3 amino acids: CSARDLTGGGQPQHF. CDR3 in DNA: TGCAGTGCTAGAGATCTAACAGGTGGGGGTCAGCCCCAGCATTTT.

In this sample, this clonotype turned up many times. This chain uses TRBV11-3 with TRBJ1-4; D is perhaps TRBD1 (5 bases). The CDR3 runs 15 residues. Germline loops: CDR1 SGHNT, CDR2 YENEEA. V was trimmed by 5 bases and J by 7 bases, leaving 17 bases between them. CDR3 bases: TGTGCCAGCAGCGACGCCCGGGACTCTGGTGAAAAACTGTTTTTT. It codes for CASSDARDSGEKLFF. Full variable domain (rest looked up from reference TRBV11-3 and TRBJ1-4): EAGVVQSPRYKIIEKKQPVAFWCNPISGHNTLYWYLQNLGQGPELLIRYENEEAVDDSQLPKDRFSAERLKGVDSTLKIQPAELGDSAVYLCASSDARDSGEKLFFGSGTQLSVL.

Notes on this clonotype: Sequence at one end of the junction differs from germline and may be a read error. V usage is TRBV5-4 and J usage is TRBJ2-3; D might be TRBD1 or TRBD2, each matching 6 bases. This CDR3 has 19 amino acids. Germline CDR1 and CDR2: SGHNT and YYREEE (reference sequence). The DNA for the CDR3 is TGTGCCAGCAGCCAACGTGGGGGGCAAGAGGCCCTTAGCACAGAGACGCAGTATTTT. This gives the protein CASSQRGGQEALSTETQYF.

This sequence joins TRBV3-1 and TRBJ2-2; 12 nucleotides align to TRBD1. The J segment lost 1 base and the V segment lost 4 bases, leaving 10 bases of the junction unmatched. The CDR3 is 19 residues long. CDR1 is LGHDT, CDR2 YNNKEL, per germline (reference sequence). CDR3 sequence reads: CASSPVPGQGALNTGELFF. The CDR3 DNA reads as TGTGCCAGCAGCCCCGTCCCGGGACAGGGGGCTCTGAACACCGGGGAGCTGTTTTTT.

CDR3 residues: CASSLGQGYGELFF. CDR3 sequence (DNA): TGTGCCAGTAGTCTGGGACAGGGTTACGGGGAGCTGTTTTTT. J is TRBJ2-2 and V is TRBV19; 9 bases map to TRBD1. This CDR3 contains 14 residues. Germline V gene lookup returns CDR1 LNHDA and CDR2 SQIVND (reference sequence). With 5 bases clipped from V and 7 bases from J, the junction kept 5 bases outside the gene matches. The entire variable domain, with the rest obtained from reference TRBV19 and TRBJ2-2, is as follows: DGGITQSPKYLFRKEGQNVTLSCEQNLNHDAMYWYRQDPGQGLRLIYYSQIVNDFQKGDIAEGYSVSREKKESFPLTVTSAQKNPTAFYLCASSLGQGYGELFFGEGSRLTVL.

This clonotype has more than one count but fewer than ten. This rearrangement joins TRBV12-3 or TRBV12-4 to TRBJ2-7, with TRBD1 as a possible D gene (6 bases). This CDR3 is built from 13 residues. V was cut by 1 base and J by 3 bases, with 7 bases left in between. CDR3 sequence (DNA): TGTGCCAGCAGTTTAGTAGGGGGCTACGAGCAGTACTTC. Its translation: CASSLVGGYEQYF.